The present T cell receptor (beta chain) was sequenced within a study of blood T cells in healthy people across ages. This clonotype was detected only a few times. What it recognizes is unknown. Overall study results and limits: In long-lived donors, naive CD4+ cell counts and diversity exceeded those of aged donors. Age advanced and TCR beta diversity per million T cells fell, roughly linearly.

V lost 6 bases and J lost 10, with 21 bases in between. The length of the CDR3 is 13 residues. Germline CDR1 reads DFQATT; CDR2 reads SNEGSKA (reference sequence). PCR was performed a second time for about 6 to 11 cycles using a sample-barcoded 5' primer and a J-beta primer mix. TCRdb reprocessed the 5' RACE reads via MiXCR and lists one record per CDR3 protein. Of hundreds of thousands of distinct CDR3 sequences listed, 25% are singletons. The sample also formed part of further work on T cells of mothers and their children. That source notes: With unrelated pairs as the comparison, related mother-child pairs had a slightly higher overlap that was not significant.

The specimen sequenced was blood. The chain recombines TRBV20-1 with TRBJ1-1, with D hard to call. This sequence originates from a boy between 10 and 17 years old in good health. CDR3 DNA: TGCAGTGCCGTTCAGCCAAACGGGCCAGGAGCTTTCTTT. Translation gives CSAVQPNGPGAFF.